The source of this TCR beta chain is a study of vaccination and CD4 T cells after COVID-19. For the study at large: Nasal swab PCR had detected SARS-CoV-2 in convalescent patients, 9 or 10 mild and one severe. Samples after vaccination came a median roughly ten weeks past dose two, ranging 14 to 241.

The CDR3 is made up of 16 amino acids. V lost 6 bases to trimming and J lost 0 bases, with 18 bases between them. CDR1 and CDR2 from the germline V gene are SGHTA and FQGNSA. Oncomine TCR Beta short-read sequencing was applied to DNA from cultured CD4+ T cells. In this case, cultured CD4+ T cells provided the extracted genomic DNA. TCRdb called the PCR reads again in MiXCR, with one record for every CDR3 protein. There are roughly 8,400 distinct CDR3 sequences in the sample; approximately 61% occur only once, and approximately 13% lies in the top ten. Noted treatment: approximately nine-day PBMC culture with coronavirus spike peptide pools or control peptides (ViraFEST assay). Each well received approximately 1.8 million PBMCs, cultured with approximately 10 IU/ml IL-2 and approximately 10 ug/ml peptide pools. As concerns this clonotype: The antigen is unknown.

The V and J genes are TRBV7-2 and TRBJ2-7; weak D call: TRBD1 (6 bases). The sequencing used cultured CD4+ T cells from blood, collected after SARS-CoV-2 vaccination. The sequence was collected from a human donor with COVID-19. This chain's CDR3 is CASSSRQGRLSYEQYF. The CDR3 DNA sequence: TGTGCCAGCAGTTCTAGGCAGGGGAGACTCTCCTACGAGCAGTACTTC.